Below, 9 T cell receptor beta chains from the same sample are listed, as sequenced in a study of shared clonotypes between healthy human individuals. Here immunoSEQ multiplex PCR was the method, and the copy in TCRdb shows in-frame clones only, minus some. The sample shows about 530,000 clones, around 79% of them seen only once. The sequencing input was PBMCs. These receptors were taken from a woman in her thirties or forties in good health. Some clones in this sample may be carry-over from other donors' samples.

The chain joins TRBV4-1 to TRBJ2-7; weak D call: TRBD2 (6 bases). The germline V gene has CDR1 MGHRA and CDR2 YSYEKL. The ends were cut back, 4 bases at V and 4 bases at J, with 32 bases in the middle. CDR3 length equals 20 residues. The CDR3 protein is CASSLGSAADWRRAPYEQYF. The CDR3 nucleotides are TGCGCCAGCAGCCTAGGTTCGGCGGCTGACTGGCGGAGGGCTCCTTACGAGCAGTACTTC.

The J gene is TRBJ2-5, the V gene TRBV30; D perhaps matches TRBD1 (6 bases). The better agreement between TRBJ2-7 and the DNA end casts doubt on the J call. CDR3 length: 13 amino acids. Germline CDR1 and CDR2: GTSNPN and SVGIG (reference sequence). This CDR3 is CAWDKGQTYEQYF. CDR3 DNA sequence: TGTGCCTGGGACAAGGGACAAACATACGAGCAGTACTTC.

The rearrangement uses TRBV29-1 and TRBJ2-1; possible D gene TRBD1, 6 bases. There are 12 residues in the CDR3. Germline CDR1 and CDR2: SQVTM and ANQGSEA. V lost 5 bases and J lost 3, with 8 bases in between. CDR3 amino acids: CSVKQGYNEQFF. The CDR3 nucleotides are TGCAGCGTTAAACAGGGCTACAATGAGCAGTTCTTC.

The chain combines TRBV30 with TRBJ1-1; 7 positions agree with TRBD1. After removal of 3 bases from V and 3 bases from J, the junction contained 4 bases not matched to a gene. The V gene's germline CDR1 is GTSNPN and CDR2 SVGIG (reference sequence). The CDR3 has 13 amino acids. CDR3 region: CAWSRGVDTEAFF. As DNA, the CDR3 is TGTGCCTGGAGCAGGGGGGTAGACACTGAAGCTTTCTTT.

The V gene is TRBV11-2, the J gene TRBJ2-7, with D possibly being TRBD1 or TRBD2 (5 bases each). Per the germline V gene, CDR1 is SGHAT and CDR2 is FQNNGV. V was pared by 6 bases and J by 2 bases, with 17 bases between. The CDR3 totals 15 residues. The CDR3 sequence is CASSSGRQGTYEQYF. The CDR3 DNA reads TGTGCCAGCAGTTCGGGACGCCAAGGCACCTACGAGCAGTACTTC.

The sample holds one count of this clone. This chain joins TRBV27 and TRBJ1-2; perhaps TRBD1 as D (5 bases). Germline CDR1 MNHEY, CDR2 SMNVEV (reference sequence). The CDR3 sequence is 14 residues long. The germline V and J ends were trimmed by 4 bases and 6 bases, with 15 bases remaining between them. The CDR3 protein is CASSSTWDRNGYTF. Written as DNA, the CDR3 is TGTGCCAGCAGTTCCACCTGGGACCGAAATGGCTACACCTTC.

This clone was recorded only once. This chain links TRBV29-1 with TRBJ2-3; D perhaps matches TRBD2 (5 bases). Germline V lookup: CDR1 SQVTM, CDR2 ANQGSEA. The V end was cut by 8 bases, the J end by 4 bases, with 16 bases between. CDR3 size: 13 residues. CDR3 sequence (DNA): TGCAGCCTATGCCGCGGAGGCGCAGATACGCAGTATTTT. This codes for CSLCRGGADTQYF.

This clone was counted once. A far larger clone is just one base off, so this is likely a read error. Other DNA variants within this sample encode the same CDR3. The chain combines TRBV7-9 with TRBJ2-1; no definite D call. CDR3 length: 15 residues. Germline V gene data show CDR1 as SEHNR and CDR2 as FQNEAQ (reference sequence). V shed 1 base and J shed 2 bases, with 9 bases lying between them. The chain's CDR3 is CASSLVPEAYNEQFF. The CDR3 DNA sequence: TGTGCCAGCAGCTTAGTTCCTGAGGCCTACAATGAGCAGTTCTTC.

The CDR3 spells CAISDLRGLEASDTQYF. CDR3 nucleotide sequence: TGTGCCATCAGTGACCTCCGTGGACTAGAAGCGTCAGATACGCAGTATTTT. This chain connects TRBV10-3 to TRBJ2-3; 7 bases agree with TRBD2. The germline gives CDR1 ENHRY, CDR2 SYGVKD. With 3 bases clipped from V and 4 bases from J, the junction kept 13 bases outside the gene matches. The CDR3 runs to 17 residues.